The table lists the clone carrying this TCR beta chain with many counts. Its antigen is unknown. This entry is derived from a study of identical twins. This CDR3 contains 13 residues. CDR1 is SQVTM, CDR2 ANQGSEA, per germline. The V and J ends lost 3 bases and 1 base, in that order; junction bases with no gene match: 2. Whole-study results and caveats: Beta out-of-frame sequences displayed a weaker excess of sharing between twins.

MiXCR, run by TCRdb on the 5' RACE reads, gives a single entry per CDR3 protein. The sample yields over 200,000 distinct CDR3 sequences, roughly a tenth seen once. The chain is built from TRBV29-1 and TRBJ2-5, with 7 bases aligning to TRBD1. This TCR was sampled from a man aged 50-60 years in good health. Sequenced input: memory T cells sorted from blood. CDR3 region: CSVDRQGQETQYF. The CDR3 coding sequence is TGCAGCGTTGACCGACAGGGCCAAGAGACCCAGTACTTC.